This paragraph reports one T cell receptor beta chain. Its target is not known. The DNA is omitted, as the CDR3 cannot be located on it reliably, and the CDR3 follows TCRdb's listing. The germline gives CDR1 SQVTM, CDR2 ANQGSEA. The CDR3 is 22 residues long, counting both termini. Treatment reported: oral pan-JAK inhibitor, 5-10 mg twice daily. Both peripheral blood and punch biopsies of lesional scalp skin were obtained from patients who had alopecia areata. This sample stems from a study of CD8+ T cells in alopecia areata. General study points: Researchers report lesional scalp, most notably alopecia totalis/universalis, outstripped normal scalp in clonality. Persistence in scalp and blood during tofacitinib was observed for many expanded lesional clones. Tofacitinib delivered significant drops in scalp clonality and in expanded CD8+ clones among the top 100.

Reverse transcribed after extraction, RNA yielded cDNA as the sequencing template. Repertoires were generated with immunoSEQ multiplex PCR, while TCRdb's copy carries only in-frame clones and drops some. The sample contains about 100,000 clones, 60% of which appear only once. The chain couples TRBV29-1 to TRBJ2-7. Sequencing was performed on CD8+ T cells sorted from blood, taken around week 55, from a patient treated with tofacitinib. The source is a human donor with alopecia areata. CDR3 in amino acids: CSVRDGPRDVWSPTSSTSGLYF.